This TCR beta chain was observed in a study of blood T cell repertoires in COVID-19. Whole-study context: COVID-19 samples from acute and convalescent phases originated in the United States, Italy and Spain. Sources were T cells, B-cell-depleted T cells, or PBMCs; the material itself was cDNA or gDNA.

This CDR3 has 13 residues. V lost 7 bases and J 6 bases, leaving 13 bases between the germline ends. The germline V gene encodes CDR1 MDHEN and CDR2 SYDVKM. Only in-frame clones appear in the TCRdb table, and some are missing; sequencing was by immunoSEQ multiplex PCR. This table holds approximately 290,000 clones, around nine tenths found once. The chain recombines TRBV28 with TRBJ2-1, with no clear D. Sequencing was carried out using peripheral blood. The TCR was taken from a man aged 30 to 39 with acute or convalescent COVID-19. CDR3 sequence (DNA): TGTGCCAGCAACCGTGGAGACCTCAATGAGCAGTTCTTC. Encoded protein: CASNRGDLNEQFF.